Below, one T cell receptor beta chain is given with its context. This sample stems from a study of OX40 agonist ivuxolimab in advanced cancers. Clones were read by immunoSEQ multiplex PCR, and TCRdb kept only the in-frame ones, dropping some. This sample yields around 60,000 clones, of which about 86% are seen a single time; about 1% belongs to the top ten. CDR3 length: 16 amino acids. V lost 1 base and J lost 3; bases outside the gene matches: 5. CDR1 and CDR2 (germline): SGHTA, FQGNSA. The chain combines TRBV7-2 with TRBJ2-4; TRBD2 matches at 8 bases. The specimen comprised CD4+ or CD8+ T cells sorted from blood, sampled in a trial of the OX40 agonist ivuxolimab. This receptor was obtained from an adult with an advanced solid tumor such as melanoma, head and neck, liver or kidney cancer. DNA of the CDR3: TGTGCCAGCAGCTTAGTAGCGGGGTCTCGCAAAAACATTCAGTACTTC. Its translation is CASSLVAGSRKNIQYF.